The 16 T cell receptor beta chains in this list originate from one sample, sequenced in a study of blood T cell repertoires in COVID-19. The protocol was immunoSEQ multiplex PCR, while the TCRdb copy is restricted to in-frame clones and leaves out a portion. The profile shows about 80,000 clones, around 88% of them singletons. Sample: peripheral blood. These receptors all come from a man aged 25-40 years with acute or convalescent COVID-19.

The J gene is TRBJ2-7, the V gene TRBV3-1 (or the pseudogene TRBV3-2); 7 bases align to TRBD2. The CDR3 loop spans 15 amino acids. Per the germline V gene, CDR1 is LGHDT and CDR2 is YNNKEL (reference sequence). Trimming at V came to 0 bases and at J to 4 bases, leaving 6 bases not matched to a gene. In nucleotides, the CDR3 is TGTGCCAGCAGCCAAGACTCGGGACTACTATACGAGCAGTACTTC. Its translation is CASSQDSGLLYEQYF.

The V call is TRBV2, the J call TRBJ1-2, with 8 positions matching TRBD1. This CDR3 is 11 amino acids long. Germline V gene lookup returns CDR1 SNHLY and CDR2 FYNNEI. The trim removed 4 bases at V and 10 bases at J, leaving 2 bases unmatched. This CDR3 is CASSGDRLYTF. CDR3 coding DNA: TGTGCCAGCAGTGGGGACAGGCTCTACACCTTC. Full variable domain (outside the CDR3, taken from reference TRBV2 and TRBJ1-2): EPEVTQTPSHQVTQMGQEVILRCVPISNHLYFYWYRQILGQKVEFLVSFYNNEISEKSEIFDDQFSVERPDGSNFTLKIRSTKLEDSAMYFCASSGDRLYTFGSGTRLTVV.

This chain connects TRBV10-3 to TRBJ2-5; 8 bases fit TRBD2. With V trimmed by 3 bases and J by 5 bases, 17 bases remained unmatched. CDR1 ENHRY and CDR2 SYGVKD come from the germline V gene. The CDR3 is made up of 18 amino acids. The CDR3 reads CAISDGGAGANTLETQYF. DNA for the CDR3: TGTGCCATCAGTGACGGGGGAGCGGGAGCGAATACCCTGGAGACCCAGTACTTC.

J is TRBJ1-4 and V is TRBV6-5, with 11 bases matching TRBD1. Germline V gives CDR1 MNHEY, CDR2 SVGAGI. The CDR3 loop spans 14 amino acids. V was pared by 7 bases and J by 5 bases, with 3 bases of the junction left unmatched. The CDR3, as DNA: TGTGCCAGCACCTGGACAGGGGGCAATGAAAAACTGTTTTTT. Residues: CASTWTGGNEKLFF.

The chain combines TRBV9 with TRBJ2-5, with 15 bases fitting TRBD2. This CDR3 spans 18 amino acids. Trimming at V came to 0 bases and at J to 0 bases, leaving 3 bases not matched to a gene. The V gene's germline CDR1 is SGDLS and CDR2 YYNGEE. The CDR3 DNA reads as TGTGCCAGCAGCGTAGGCGGGACTAGCGGGAGGTACCAAGAGACCCAGTACTTC. This gives the protein CASSVGGTSGRYQETQYF.

This chain joins TRBV28 and TRBJ2-7; maybe TRBD2 (5 bases). CDR1 and CDR2 (germline): MDHEN, SYDVKM. V dropped 3 bases and J dropped 3 bases, with 9 bases sitting between them. This CDR3 contains 13 residues. The CDR3 DNA reads as TGTGCCAGCAGTTTCCCGGAGGTCTACGAGCAGTACTTC. Protein: CASSFPEVYEQYF.

The chain has TRBV12-3 or TRBV12-4 and TRBJ2-1, with D maybe TRBD1 (5 bases). The CDR3 has 13 residues. V lost 3 bases and J lost 8, with 11 bases in between. The CDR3 bases are TGTGCCAGCAGTTTCTTCCAGGGCCATGAGCAGTTCTTC. It yields the protein CASSFFQGHEQFF.

The chain employs TRBV10-3 and TRBJ2-7; the match to TRBD1 covers 9 bases. This CDR3 contains 14 residues. After removal of 0 bases from V and 3 bases from J, the junction contained 0 bases not matched to a gene. In germline, CDR1 is ENHRY, CDR2 SYGVKD. The CDR3 loop reads CAISESGQGYEQYF. CDR3 sequence (DNA): TGTGCCATCAGTGAGTCGGGACAGGGCTACGAGCAGTACTTC.

The V and J genes are TRBV28 and TRBJ2-7, with D possibly matching TRBD1 (7 bases). Germline V CDR1 and CDR2: MDHEN, SYDVKM. Trimming left V 7 bases short and J 2 bases short, with 15 bases between. This CDR3 has 14 amino acids. CDR3 loop: CASTLGGQPYEQYF. The CDR3 region has the DNA TGTGCCAGCACCCTGGGGGGACAGCCCTACGAGCAGTACTTC.

The gene calls are TRBV9 and TRBJ1-6; the D is unclear. The CDR3 has 11 residues. Germline lookup yields CDR1 SGDLS and CDR2 YYNGEE. The V gene lost 3 bases and the J gene lost 10 bases, with 5 bases spanning the gap. The CDR3 loop is CASSATSPLHF. Written as DNA, the CDR3 is TGTGCCAGCAGCGCTACCTCACCCCTCCACTTT. Combining the CDR3 with reference TRBV9 and TRBJ1-6 gives the whole variable domain DSGVTQTPKHLITATGQRVTLRCSPRSGDLSVYWYQQSLDQGLQFLIQYYNGEERAKGNILERFSAQQFPDLHSELNLSSLELGDSALYFCASSATSPLHFGNGTRLTVT.

The J gene is TRBJ1-4, the V gene TRBV2; D is perhaps TRBD1 (5 bases). V was clipped by 4 bases and J by 8 bases, with 17 bases between them. Germline CDR1 and CDR2: SNHLY and FYNNEI. The CDR3 contains 15 residues. CDR3 residues: CASSGQRRGGEKLFF. In DNA, the CDR3 is TGTGCCAGCAGTGGCCAAAGGAGGGGAGGAGAAAAACTGTTTTTT.

The CDR3 here is CASSVDGLPSYNEQFF. CDR3 bases: TGTGCCAGCAGCGTAGATGGCTTACCCTCCTACAATGAGCAGTTCTTC. The chain couples TRBV9 to TRBJ2-1; D is unclear. Germline V lookup: CDR1 SGDLS, CDR2 YYNGEE. V lost 0 bases and J 0 bases, leaving 10 bases between the germline ends. The CDR3 contains 16 residues.

The J gene is TRBJ1-3, the V gene TRBV28; the match to TRBD1 covers 9 bases. Trimming removed 3 bases from V and 8 bases from J; junction bases left unmatched: 5. CDR1 MDHEN and CDR2 SYDVKM come from the germline V gene. CDR3 size: 14 residues. The CDR3 DNA is TGTGCCAGCAGTTTGGGACAGGGAACAGACACCATATATTTT. It is translated as CASSLGQGTDTIYF.

The V and J genes are TRBV7-9 and TRBJ1-4; possible D gene TRBD1, 6 bases. CDR3 length: 16 residues. Trimming stripped 5 bases from V and 0 bases from J, with 13 bases between. Germline lookup yields CDR1 SEHNR and CDR2 FQNEAQ (reference sequence). The CDR3 region is CASSPGGGATNEKLFF. The CDR3 nucleotides are TGTGCCAGCAGCCCCGGAGGGGGGGCAACTAATGAAAAACTGTTTTTT.

The chain couples TRBV7-3 to TRBJ2-3, with 7 positions matching TRBD2. Per the germline V gene, CDR1 is SGHTA and CDR2 is FQGTGA. The CDR3 length is 15 residues. V gave up 5 bases and J gave up 5 bases; unmatched junction bases: 10. The CDR3 protein is CASSGRGGPGDTQYF. In DNA, the CDR3 is TGTGCCAGCAGCGGGAGGGGAGGGCCCGGAGATACGCAGTATTTT. Looking up the rest from reference TRBV7-3 and TRBJ2-3 gives the full variable domain: GAGVSQTPSNKVTEKGKYVELRCDPISGHTALYWYRQSLGQGPEFLIYFQGTGAADDSGLPNDRFFAVRPEGSVSTLKIQRTERGDSAVYLCASSGRGGPGDTQYFGPGTRLTVL.

The rearrangement joins TRBV5-1 to TRBJ2-5; maybe TRBD2 (5 bases). Germline V gene sequence: CDR1 SGHRS, CDR2 YFSETQ. The CDR3 is made up of 13 amino acids. The V end lost 1 base, the J end lost 5 bases, and 9 bases lay between the germline ends. The CDR3 region has the DNA TGCGCCAGCAGCTTGAAGGGAGTGGAGACCCAGTACTTC. Protein product: CASSLKGVETQYF.